This TCR beta chain originates from a study of T cell changes during pregnancy in multiple sclerosis. Generated by immunoSEQ multiplex PCR, the TCRdb table keeps only in-frame clones and is missing some. This sample yields 73,000 or so clones, of which roughly nine tenths are seen a single time; over 0.65% belongs to the top ten. Losses at the gene ends were 4 bases for V and 6 bases for J; bases not matched to a gene: 7. In germline, CDR1 is LNHDA, CDR2 SQIVND (reference sequence). This CDR3 contains 14 residues. This TCR was sampled from a female donor with multiple sclerosis, enrolled in a pregnancy study. The sample consisted of peripheral blood, taken in the second trimester of pregnancy. The chain combines TRBV19 with TRBJ1-1, with 8 bases identical to TRBD1. The DNA of the CDR3 is TGTGCCAGTAGTACGAGACAGGGGACGTCTGAAGCTTTCTTT. It specifies CASSTRQGTSEAFF. Full variable domain (remainder filled in from reference TRBV19 and TRBJ1-1): DGGITQSPKYLFRKEGQNVTLSCEQNLNHDAMYWYRQDPGQGLRLIYYSQIVNDFQKGDIAEGYSVSREKKESFPLTVTSAQKNPTAFYLCASSTRQGTSEAFFGQGTRLTVV.